The next 30 T cell receptor beta chains were all read from a single sample in a study of T cell clonality in common variable immunodeficiency (dated by TCRdb to the mid-2010s). Paper-wide results and their limitations: Reportedly, TCRbeta sequences from CVID had fewer deletions and N-nucleotide insertions, and highly modified clones with 13 or more V deletions were absent from CVID.

Receptor libraries were prepared by the immunoSEQ multiplex PCR assay. TCRdb limited this immuneACCESS table to in-frame rearrangements with V and J called. A share of clones is missing; checked studies link under half to unresolved V genes, and the rest is unexplained. The table for this sample lists roughly 34,000 clones, none of them counted only once. The ten top clones hold 6.5% to 7.5% of the sample. The antigens these receptors bind are not known. Material: peripheral blood mononuclear cells. Every receptor here comes from a human donor with common variable immunodeficiency.

This clone was found a few times. The read ends 3 residues shy of where the CDR3 ends; the end is completed using the germline J gene. The rearrangement uses TRBV2 and TRBJ2-1; 13 nucleotides line up with TRBD2. This CDR3 is 16 amino acids long. With V trimmed by 6 bases and J by 8 bases, 10 bases remained unmatched. The germline V gene encodes CDR1 SNHLY and CDR2 FYNNEI. CDR3 sequence: CASSPRTSGRFDEQFF. The sequenced CDR3 bases are TGTGCCAGCAGCCCTCGGACTAGCGGGAGATTCGATGAG.

This clone was seen only a few times. The read gets to within 3 residues of the CDR3 end, and the germline J gene fills in the rest. J is TRBJ1-5 and V is TRBV7-9; D is ambiguous. There are 15 residues in the CDR3. Between the trimmed V and J ends, which lost 0 bases and 4 bases, there was a span of 10 bases. Germline CDR1 SEHNR, CDR2 FQNEAQ (reference sequence). The CDR3 bases that were read are TGTGCCAGCAGCTTAGCGGCAGGTAGAAATCAGCCC. Protein product: CASSLAAGRNQP. The full CDR3 reads CASSLAAGRNQPQHF.

Comment on this clone: The read terminates 3 residues before the CDR3 end, so the remaining end is supplied by the germline J gene. The chain carries TRBV2 and TRBJ2-3; 7 bases line up with TRBD1. Trimming cost V 0 bases and J 0 bases; bases outside gene matches: 6. From germline, CDR1 is SNHLY and CDR2 FYNNEI. This CDR3 comprises 17 residues. The CDR3 DNA, read in part, is TGTGCCAGCAGTGAAGCCAGGGGGACCATTAGCACAGATACG. It codes for CASSEARGTISTDT. The CDR3, in full, reads CASSEARGTISTDTQYF. Complete variable domain (other parts from reference TRBV2 and TRBJ2-3): EPEVTQTPSHQVTQMGQEVILRCVPISNHLYFYWYRQILGQKVEFLVSFYNNEISEKSEIFDDQFSVERPDGSNFTLKIRSTKLEDSAMYFCASSEARGTISTDTQYFGPGTRLTVL.

Details on this clone: The sequenced fragment ends 3 residues before the CDR3 boundary, so the rest is inferred from the germline J gene. The genes are TRBV30 and TRBJ2-1; TRBD2 aligns across 10 bases. This CDR3 region has 14 residues. V was clipped by 5 bases and J by 4 bases; unmatched bases: 5. Germline CDR1 GTSNPN, CDR2 SVGIG (reference sequence). This chain's CDR3 is CAWGGLARYNEQFF. CDR3 bases read: TGTGCCTGGGGGGGACTAGCGAGGTACAATGAG. Based on the CDR3 plus reference TRBV30 and TRBJ2-1, the full variable domain is SQTIHQWPATLVQPVGSPLSLECTVEGTSNPNLYWYRQAAGRGLQLLFYSVGIGQISSEVPQNLSASRPQDRQFILSSKKLLLSDSGFYLCAWGGLARYNEQFFGPGTRLTVL.

Many counts were recorded for this clone. Sequencing ends 3 residues short of the CDR3 end; the germline J gene provides the rest. The V and J genes are TRBV7-3 and TRBJ2-3; a possible D gene is TRBD2 (5 bases). This CDR3 has 15 residues. The germline V and J ends were trimmed by 3 bases and 1 base, with 11 bases remaining between them. Germline assignment: CDR1 SGHTA and CDR2 FQGTGA. The CDR3 spells CASSFGERGTDTQYF. CDR3 DNA, as far as it was read: TGTGCCAGCAGCTTCGGCGAGAGGGGCACAGATACG.

This clone was detected a few times. The read gets to within 3 residues of the CDR3 end, and the germline J gene fills in the rest. The J gene is TRBJ2-7, the V gene TRBV20-1, with 8 nucleotides matching TRBD2. This CDR3 has 15 amino acids. V dropped 3 bases and J dropped 3; count of bases not matched to a gene: 10. CDR1 DFQATT and CDR2 SNEGSKA come from the germline V gene (reference sequence). This CDR3 is CSASRLAGAIYEQYF. CDR3 DNA (partial): TGCAGTGCTAGTAGGCTAGCGGGCGCGATCTACGAG.

This clone has a handful of counts. Partial CDR3 DNA: TGTGCCTGGAGTGTACTAGCGGGAGACACAGATACG. Encoded protein: CAWSVLAGDTDT. The full CDR3 is CAWSVLAGDTDTQYF. The chain recombines TRBV30 with TRBJ2-3; 11 bases match TRBD2. The read ends 3 residues shy of where the CDR3 ends; the end is completed using the germline J gene. V was pared by 0 bases and J by 2 bases, with 1 base of the junction left unmatched. The CDR3 length is 15 residues. CDR1 is GTSNPN and CDR2 is SVGIG in the germline V gene (reference sequence). The full variable domain, in which reference TRBV30 and TRBJ2-3 provide the parts outside the CDR3, is SQTIHQWPATLVQPVGSPLSLECTVEGTSNPNLYWYRQAAGRGLQLLFYSVGIGQISSEVPQNLSASRPQDRQFILSSKKLLLSDSGFYLCAWSVLAGDTDTQYFGPGTRLTVL.

This clone occurred many times. CDR3 bases read: TGTGCCAGCAGACAGGGGAGTGGTACG. Translating gives CASRQGSGT. The entire CDR3 reads CASRQGSGTQYF. The V gene is TRBV7-2, the J gene TRBJ2-3; 7 bases agree with TRBD1. The read terminates 3 residues ahead of where the CDR3 ends, so the germline J gene completes it. The CDR3 is 12 residues long. Germline CDR1 reads SGHTA; CDR2 reads FQGNSA. V was clipped by 6 bases and J by 8 bases; unmatched bases: 5.

Regarding this clone: The CDR3 goes on 3 residues after the read ends, and that part is filled in from the germline J gene. The chain uses TRBV20-1 and TRBJ2-7; 7 nucleotides match TRBD2. The germline V gene encodes CDR1 DFQATT and CDR2 SNEGSKA (reference sequence). Trimming removed 5 bases from V and 3 bases from J; junction bases left unmatched: 13. This CDR3 contains 15 residues. Incomplete CDR3 DNA: TGCAGTGCTTCCGCCGGGGGGATGGGTGACTACGAG. Protein sequence: CSASAGGMGDYE. From start to end, the CDR3 is CSASAGGMGDYEQYF.

There are a few counts of this clone. The read ends 3 residues shy of where the CDR3 ends; the end is completed using the germline J gene. The chain is built from TRBV7-4 and TRBJ1-6; TRBD1 might be the D (6 bases). The germline V and J ends were trimmed by 5 bases and 6 bases, with 17 bases remaining between them. This CDR3 has 16 residues. Per the germline V gene, CDR1 is SGHVT and CDR2 is SQSDAQ. The covered CDR3 bases are TGTGCCAGCAGCCACGGGGGGGGCCTGCGTAATTCACCC. It is translated as CASSHGGGLRNSP. The whole CDR3 sequence is CASSHGGGLRNSPLHF.

This clone has only a few counts. The sequenced fragment ends 3 residues before the CDR3 boundary, so the rest is inferred from the germline J gene. This chain connects TRBV7-6 to TRBJ2-1; 9 bases fit TRBD2. The CDR3 length is 16 residues. V dropped 5 bases and J dropped 6; count of bases not matched to a gene: 11. Germline V gene sequence: CDR1 SGHVS, CDR2 FNYEAQ. CDR3: CASSREAGGPINEQFF. The DNA read from the CDR3 is TGTGCCAGCAGCCGAGAGGCGGGAGGGCCAATCAATGAG.

A word on this clone: The read ends 3 residues before the CDR3 terminus; that terminus is restored from the germline J gene. The chain carries TRBV7-9 and TRBJ2-1; TRBD2 matches 9 bases. Losses at the gene ends were 5 bases for V and 7 bases for J; bases not matched to a gene: 9. The CDR3 is 15 residues long. Germline V gene lookup returns CDR1 SEHNR and CDR2 FQNEAQ (reference sequence). CDR3 amino acids: CASSPSGRPGNEQFF. The part of the CDR3 DNA that was read is TGTGCCAGCAGCCCAAGCGGGAGGCCGGGGAATGAG.

The table lists this clone with a few counts. The CDR3 end falls 3 residues outside the read, so it is completed with the germline J gene. The chain combines TRBV7-9 with TRBJ2-4; perhaps D is TRBD1 or TRBD2 (5 bases each). Germline assignment: CDR1 SEHNR and CDR2 FQNEAQ (reference sequence). Trimming shortened V by 3 bases and J by 6 bases, and 15 bases separated the two germline ends. The length of the CDR3 is 15 residues. CDR3 amino acids: CASSFAARGLNIQYF. CDR3 bases read: TGTGCCAGCAGCTTCGCGGCGAGGGGATTAAACATT.

Turning to this clone: The read ends 3 residues shy of where the CDR3 ends; the end is completed using the germline J gene. The rearrangement uses TRBV7-2 and TRBJ2-5; D is unresolved. This CDR3 contains 14 residues. V dropped 1 base and J dropped 4 bases, with 10 bases sitting between them. Germline CDR1 SGHTA, CDR2 FQGNSA. Incomplete CDR3 DNA: TGTGCCAGCAGCTTAGAGGGCTTAGGAGAGACC. Translating gives CASSLEGLGET. The full CDR3 protein is CASSLEGLGETQYF.

This clone was detected ten times or more. The CDR3 end is not reached by the read, which stops 3 residues before it; the germline J gene fills it in. The chain uses TRBV7-9 and TRBJ1-2; possibly TRBD1 for D (5 bases). Germline V CDR1 and CDR2: SEHNR, FQNEAQ (reference sequence). The CDR3 is made up of 15 amino acids. The CDR3 sequence: CASSLDGGQVQGYTF. CDR3 bases read: TGTGCCAGCAGCTTAGACGGGGGTCAAGTGCAAGGC.

This clone occurred many times. The CDR3 is cut off 3 residues early in the read; its end comes from the germline J gene. The chain combines TRBV7-9 with TRBJ1-1, with D possibly being TRBD1 (6 bases). This CDR3 has 12 residues. V lost 9 bases and J 2 bases, leaving 10 bases between the germline ends. Germline V gives CDR1 SEHNR, CDR2 FQNEAQ (reference sequence). The sequenced part of the CDR3 DNA is TGTGCCAGTAACAGGGATAACACTGAA. Its translation is CASNRDNTE. The entire CDR3 protein is CASNRDNTEAFF. The full variable domain, its missing parts supplied by reference TRBV7-9 and TRBJ1-1, is DTGVSQNPRHKITKRGQNVTFRCDPISEHNRLYWYRQTLGQGPEFLTYFQNEAQLEKSRLLSDRFSAERPKGSFSTLEIQRTEQGDSAMYLCASNRDNTEAFFGQGTRLTVV.

This clone has only a few counts. The DNA ends 3 residues before the CDR3 does, and the rest of the CDR3 is filled in from the germline J gene. The chain joins TRBV6-4 to TRBJ2-1, with TRBD1 matching 8 bases. CDR1 and CDR2 from the germline V gene are MRHNA and SNTAGT. V was pared by 8 bases and J by 0 bases, with 9 bases of the junction left unmatched. The CDR3 runs to 16 residues. The CDR3 is CASSQGGGRSYNEQFF. The part of the CDR3 DNA that was read is TGTGCCAGCTCACAGGGGGGCGGACGCTCCTACAATGAG.

The CDR3 sequence is CASSIGRGEQYF. Incomplete CDR3 DNA: TGTGCCAGTAGTATAGGCAGGGGCGAG. The chain employs TRBV19 and TRBJ2-7; tentative D call: TRBD1 (6 bases). From the germline J gene comes the end of the CDR3, since the read stops 3 residues before it. The CDR3 is 12 residues long. Trimming removed 1 base from V and 6 bases from J, with 7 bases in between. CDR1 is LNHDA, CDR2 SQIVND, per germline (reference sequence).

Ten or more counts support this clone. The sequenced fragment ends 3 residues before the CDR3 boundary, so the rest is inferred from the germline J gene. The chain employs TRBV5-5 and TRBJ1-2, with 9 bases aligning to TRBD1. This CDR3 has 13 residues. V trimming: 2 bases; J trimming: 5 bases; junction bases outside the gene matches: 1. Germline loops: CDR1 SGHKS, CDR2 YYEKEE (reference sequence). The DNA read from the CDR3 is TGTGCCAGCAGCTTTGACAGGGGGTATGGC. Translation gives CASSFDRGYG. In full, the CDR3 is CASSFDRGYGYTF.

Ten or more counts support this clone. Read sequence stops 3 residues before the CDR3 end, and the germline J gene provides the missing end. The chain joins TRBV19 to TRBJ2-1, with TRBD2 matching over 14 bases. Germline loops: CDR1 LNHDA, CDR2 SQIVND (reference sequence). J lost 8 bases, V lost 4 bases, and 4 bases had no gene match. This CDR3 is built from 15 residues. The sequenced part of the CDR3 DNA is TGTGCCAGTAGTACCGGGACTAGCGGGAGCTATGAG. The encoded protein is CASSTGTSGSYE. The complete CDR3 reads CASSTGTSGSYEQFF.

Note on this clone: With the read ending 3 residues before the CDR3 end, the germline J gene is used to fill in that end. The chain uses TRBV11-2 and TRBJ2-3; D is possibly TRBD2 (5 bases). This CDR3 has 15 residues. CDR1 SGHAT and CDR2 FQNNGV come from the germline V gene. Trimming left V 5 bases short and J 2 bases short, with 14 bases between. CDR3 DNA, as far as it was read: TGTGCCAGCAGCACTTCAAGAGGGTACACAGATACG. It yields the protein CASSTSRGYTDT. The CDR3 in its entirety is CASSTSRGYTDTQYF.

This clone was detected many times. The read gets to within 3 residues of the CDR3 end, and the germline J gene fills in the rest. The chain links TRBV5-1 to TRBJ2-2, with a weak D call TRBD2 (6 bases). Germline V gene sequence: CDR1 SGHRS, CDR2 YFSETQ. Trimming removed 3 bases at V and 4 bases at J, with 10 bases between. The CDR3 covers 14 residues. The CDR3 region is CASSWGLSTGELFF. Incomplete CDR3 DNA: TGCGCCAGCAGCTGGGGACTGAGCACCGGGGAG.

As for this clone: Read data end 3 residues before the CDR3 end; the end is taken from the germline J gene. The V gene is TRBV20-1, the J gene TRBJ2-5; D not certain. V shed 6 bases and J shed 0 bases, with 8 bases lying between them. From germline, CDR1 is DFQATT and CDR2 SNEGSKA (reference sequence). The CDR3 has 12 residues. The DNA read from the CDR3 is TGCAGTGCGCAGCGAGACCAAGAGACC. As protein: CSAQRDQET. The whole CDR3 sequence reads CSAQRDQETQYF.

On this clone itself: The DNA ends 3 residues before the CDR3 does, and the rest of the CDR3 is filled in from the germline J gene. The genes are TRBV11-2 and TRBJ2-7, with D possibly matching TRBD2 (6 bases). Germline V lookup: CDR1 SGHAT, CDR2 FQNNGV. The CDR3 is made up of 15 amino acids. V lost 5 bases, J lost 3 bases, and 17 bases lay in between. Here the CDR3 reads CASSPAGLVGYEQYF. The sequenced part of the CDR3 DNA is TGTGCCAGCAGCCCCGCGGGACTGGTGGGCTACGAG. Drawing the rest from reference TRBV11-2 and TRBJ2-7, the complete variable domain is EAGVAQSPRYKIIEKRQSVAFWCNPISGHATLYWYQQILGQGPKLLIQFQNNGVVDDSQLPKDRFSAERLKGVDSTLKIQPAKLEDSAVYLCASSPAGLVGYEQYFGPGTRLTVT.

This clone has ten or more counts. The CDR3 end falls 3 residues outside the read, so it is completed with the germline J gene. The chain is built from TRBV5-6 and TRBJ2-2; D gene unclear. Germline values: CDR1 SGHDT, CDR2 YYEEEE. Trimming cost V 2 bases and J 0 bases, with 8 bases left between them. This CDR3 is built from 15 residues. The DNA read from the CDR3 is TGTGCCAGCAGCTTTCCAACAGCGAACACCGGGGAG. It encodes CASSFPTANTGE. The whole CDR3 sequence reads CASSFPTANTGELFF.

At least ten counts were recorded for this clone. The read gets to within 3 residues of the CDR3 end, and the germline J gene fills in the rest. This chain connects TRBV4-2 to TRBJ2-1; 8 bases are shared with TRBD2. V was clipped by 2 bases and J by 0 bases; unmatched bases: 6. In germline, CDR1 is LGHNA, CDR2 YNFKEQ. CDR3 size: 17 residues. CDR3 protein: CASSQPQRGSSYNEQFF. CDR3 bases read: TGTGCCAGCAGCCAACCGCAGCGGGGGAGCTCCTACAATGAG.

This clone was seen ten or more times. The CDR3 is cut off 3 residues early in the read; its end comes from the germline J gene. The genes are TRBV30 and TRBJ2-3, with 8 bases identical to TRBD1. The V segment lost 2 bases and the J segment 5 bases; nucleotides outside the gene matches: 6. Germline lookup yields CDR1 GTSNPN and CDR2 SVGIG (reference sequence). CDR3 size: 14 residues. The chain's CDR3 is CAWSRGDRGDTQYF. The CDR3 bases that were read are TGTGCCTGGAGTAGGGGAGACAGGGGAGATACG. Together with reference TRBV30 and TRBJ2-3, the CDR3 gives the full variable domain: SQTIHQWPATLVQPVGSPLSLECTVEGTSNPNLYWYRQAAGRGLQLLFYSVGIGQISSEVPQNLSASRPQDRQFILSSKKLLLSDSGFYLCAWSRGDRGDTQYFGPGTRLTVL.

In its sample, this clone was seen many times. The junction shows a germline mismatch at one end, possibly a read error. Read coverage stops 3 residues before the CDR3 terminus; the germline J gene supplies the remainder. J is TRBJ1-3 and V is TRBV4-2; D ambiguous. Germline values: CDR1 LGHNA, CDR2 YNFKEQ. The CDR3 runs to 15 residues. CDR3: CASSQGRRAGNTIYF. Partial CDR3 DNA: TGCGCCAGCAGCCAAGGACGGCGGGCTGGAAACACC.

This clone has only a few counts. A read error is likely here: a far larger clone is one base away. Read sequence stops 3 residues before the CDR3 end, and the germline J gene provides the missing end. This chain uses TRBV5-5 with TRBJ2-5; 10 nucleotides align to TRBD1. This CDR3 contains 14 residues. Germline V CDR1 and CDR2: SGHKS, YYEKEE (reference sequence). Trimming at V came to 4 bases and at J to 3 bases, leaving 3 bases not matched to a gene. The CDR3 bases that were read are TGTGCCAGCAGCCCGGGGACAGGGGAAGAGACC. Amino acids: CASSPGTGEET. The entire CDR3 protein is CASSPGTGEETQYF.

This clone was counted ten times or more. From the germline J gene comes the end of the CDR3, since the read stops 3 residues before it. The chain recombines TRBV5-6 with TRBJ2-7; a weak D match, TRBD1 (6 bases). V dropped 2 bases and J dropped 2 bases, with 14 bases sitting between them. The germline CDR1 and CDR2 sequences are SGHDT and YYEEEE. The CDR3 sequence is 15 residues long. Here the CDR3 reads CASSFLGRGPYEQYF. The sequenced CDR3 bases are TGTGCCAGCAGCTTCCTGGGCAGGGGTCCCTACGAG.